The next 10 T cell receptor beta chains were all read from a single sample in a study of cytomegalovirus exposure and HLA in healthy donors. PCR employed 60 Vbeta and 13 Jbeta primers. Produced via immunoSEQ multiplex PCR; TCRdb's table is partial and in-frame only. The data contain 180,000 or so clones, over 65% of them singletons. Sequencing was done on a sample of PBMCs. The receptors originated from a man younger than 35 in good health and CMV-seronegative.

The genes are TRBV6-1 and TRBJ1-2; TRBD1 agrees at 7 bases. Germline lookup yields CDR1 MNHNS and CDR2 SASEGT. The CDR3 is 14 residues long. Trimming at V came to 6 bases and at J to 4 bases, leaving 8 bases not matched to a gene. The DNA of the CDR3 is TGTGCCAGCAGGATGGGACAGAGCTTCTATGGCTACACCTTC. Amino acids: CASRMGQSFYGYTF.

The CDR3 DNA is TGTGCCAGCAGGCCGGGACAGGTAAACGAGCAGTACTTC. Amino acids: CASRPGQVNEQYF. The chain employs TRBV2 and TRBJ2-7; 8 nucleotides line up with TRBD1. The junction had 6 bases not matched to a gene; V was cut back by 6 bases and J by 5 bases. The germline CDR1 and CDR2 sequences are SNHLY and FYNNEI. This CDR3 has 13 residues.

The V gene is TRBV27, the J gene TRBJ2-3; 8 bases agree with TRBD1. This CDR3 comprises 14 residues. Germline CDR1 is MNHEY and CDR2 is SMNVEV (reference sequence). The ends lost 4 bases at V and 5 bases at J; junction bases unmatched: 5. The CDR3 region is CASSSTGVLDTQYF. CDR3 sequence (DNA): TGTGCCAGCAGTTCGACAGGGGTTCTAGATACGCAGTATTTT.

The CDR3 spells CASSLRADRETQYF. The DNA for the CDR3 is TGTGCCAGCAGCTTAAGGGCGGACAGAGAGACCCAGTACTTC. The chain recombines TRBV7-9 with TRBJ2-5, with D maybe TRBD1 (6 bases). Germline CDR1 reads SEHNR; CDR2 reads FQNEAQ (reference sequence). The CDR3 spans 14 residues. V was pared by 2 bases and J by 4 bases, with 11 bases between.

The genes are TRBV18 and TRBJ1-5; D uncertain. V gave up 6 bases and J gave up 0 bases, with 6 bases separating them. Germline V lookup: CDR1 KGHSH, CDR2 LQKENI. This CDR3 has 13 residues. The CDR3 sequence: CASSLYSNQPQHF. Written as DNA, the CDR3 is TGTGCCAGCTCCCTCTATAGCAATCAGCCCCAGCATTTT.

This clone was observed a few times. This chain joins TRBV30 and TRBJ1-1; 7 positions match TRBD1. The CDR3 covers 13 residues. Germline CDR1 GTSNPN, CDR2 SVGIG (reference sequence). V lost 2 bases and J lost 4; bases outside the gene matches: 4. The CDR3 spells CAWSTGVGTEAFF. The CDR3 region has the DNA TGTGCCTGGAGTACAGGGGTCGGCACTGAAGCTTTCTTT. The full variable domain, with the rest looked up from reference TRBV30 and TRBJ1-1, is SQTIHQWPATLVQPVGSPLSLECTVEGTSNPNLYWYRQAAGRGLQLLFYSVGIGQISSEVPQNLSASRPQDRQFILSSKKLLLSDSGFYLCAWSTGVGTEAFFGQGTRLTVV.

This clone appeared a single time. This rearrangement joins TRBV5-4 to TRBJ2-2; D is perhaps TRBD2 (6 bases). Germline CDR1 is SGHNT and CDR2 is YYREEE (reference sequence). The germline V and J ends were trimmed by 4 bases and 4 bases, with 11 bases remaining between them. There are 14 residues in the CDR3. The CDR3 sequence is CASSPGDVTGELFF. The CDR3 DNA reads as TGTGCCAGCAGCCCGGGGGACGTCACCGGGGAGCTGTTTTTT.

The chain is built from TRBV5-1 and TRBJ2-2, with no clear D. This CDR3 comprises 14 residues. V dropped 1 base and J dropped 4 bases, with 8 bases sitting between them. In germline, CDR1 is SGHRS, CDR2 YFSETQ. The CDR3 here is CASSLTPSTGELFF. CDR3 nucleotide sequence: TGCGCCAGCAGCTTGACGCCGAGCACCGGGGAGCTGTTTTTT.

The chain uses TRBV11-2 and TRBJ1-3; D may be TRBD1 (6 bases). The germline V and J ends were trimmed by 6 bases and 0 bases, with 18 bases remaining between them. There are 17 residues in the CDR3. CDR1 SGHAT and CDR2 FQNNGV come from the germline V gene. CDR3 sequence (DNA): TGTGCCAGCAGTCCAAAACAGGGACCTATCTCTGGAAACACCATATATTTT. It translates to CASSPKQGPISGNTIYF.

CDR3 sequence reads: CASSSQGREWEQPQHF. DNA for the CDR3: TGTGCCAGCAGCTCGCAGGGAAGAGAGTGGGAACAGCCCCAGCATTTT. V usage is TRBV7-8 and J usage is TRBJ1-5, with a weak D call TRBD1 (5 bases). Between the trimmed V and J ends, which lost 4 bases and 7 bases, there was a span of 20 bases. This CDR3 has 16 residues. Per germline, CDR1 SGHVS and CDR2 FQNEAQ.